Reported below is one T cell receptor (beta chain). The data derive from a study of cytomegalovirus exposure and HLA in healthy donors. V shed 3 bases and J 4 bases; nucleotides not matched to a gene: 5. Germline assignment: CDR1 LNHDA and CDR2 SQIVND (reference sequence). The CDR3 has 16 residues. The table came from immunoSEQ multiplex PCR; TCRdb's copy has only in-frame clones and leaves some out. Here the sample spans some 270,000 clones, about 86% being singletons. The receptor comes from a young woman in good health and CMV-seronegative. Sequenced input: PBMCs. The gene calls are TRBV19 and TRBJ2-4, with 11 bases aligning to TRBD1. The CDR3 sequence is CASSIRDRGAKNIQYF. Written as DNA, the CDR3 is TGTGCCAGTAGTATCCGGGACAGGGGGGCTAAAAACATTCAGTACTTC. The full variable domain, its missing parts supplied by reference TRBV19 and TRBJ2-4, is DGGITQSPKYLFRKEGQNVTLSCEQNLNHDAMYWYRQDPGQGLRLIYYSQIVNDFQKGDIAEGYSVSREKKESFPLTVTSAQKNPTAFYLCASSIRDRGAKNIQYFGAGTRLSVL.